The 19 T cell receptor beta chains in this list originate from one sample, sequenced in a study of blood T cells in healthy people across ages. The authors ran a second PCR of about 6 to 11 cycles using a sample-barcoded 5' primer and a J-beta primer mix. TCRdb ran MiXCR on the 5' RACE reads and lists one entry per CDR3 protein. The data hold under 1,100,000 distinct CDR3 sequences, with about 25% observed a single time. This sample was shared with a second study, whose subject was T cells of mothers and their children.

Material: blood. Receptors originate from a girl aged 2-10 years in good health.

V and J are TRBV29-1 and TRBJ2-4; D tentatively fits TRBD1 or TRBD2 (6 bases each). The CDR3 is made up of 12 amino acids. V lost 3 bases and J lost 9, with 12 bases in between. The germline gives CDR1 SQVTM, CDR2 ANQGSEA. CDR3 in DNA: TGCAGCGTTGATGAGGGGGAGGCCATTCAGTACTTC. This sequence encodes CSVDEGEAIQYF.

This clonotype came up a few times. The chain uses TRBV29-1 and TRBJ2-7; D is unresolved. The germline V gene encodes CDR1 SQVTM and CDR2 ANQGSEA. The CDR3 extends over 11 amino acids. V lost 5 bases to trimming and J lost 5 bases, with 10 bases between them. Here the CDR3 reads CSVSTLHEQYF. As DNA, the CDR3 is TGCAGCGTTTCCACTCTACACGAGCAGTACTTC.

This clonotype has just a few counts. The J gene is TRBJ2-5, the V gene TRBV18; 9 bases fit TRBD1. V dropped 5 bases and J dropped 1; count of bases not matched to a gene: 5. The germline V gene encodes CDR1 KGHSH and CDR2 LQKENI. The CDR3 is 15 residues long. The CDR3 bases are TGTGCCAGCTCATACAGGGGGCGATTCCAAGAGACCCAGTACTTC. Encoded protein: CASSYRGRFQETQYF.

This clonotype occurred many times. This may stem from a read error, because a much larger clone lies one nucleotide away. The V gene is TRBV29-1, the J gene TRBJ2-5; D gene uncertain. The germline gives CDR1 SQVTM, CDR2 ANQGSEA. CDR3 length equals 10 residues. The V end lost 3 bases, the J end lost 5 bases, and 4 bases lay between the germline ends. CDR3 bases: TGCAGCGTTGATCGGGAGACCCAGTACTTC. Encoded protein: CSVDRETQYF.

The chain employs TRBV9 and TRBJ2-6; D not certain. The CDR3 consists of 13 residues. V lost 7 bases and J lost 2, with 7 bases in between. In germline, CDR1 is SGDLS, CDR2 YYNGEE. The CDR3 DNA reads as TGTGCCAGCGAGGACCCTGGGGCCAACGTCCTGACTTTC. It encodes CASEDPGANVLTF.

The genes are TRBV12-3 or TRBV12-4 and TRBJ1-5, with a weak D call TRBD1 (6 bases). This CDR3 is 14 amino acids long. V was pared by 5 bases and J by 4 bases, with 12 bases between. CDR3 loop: CASSTGTINQPQHF. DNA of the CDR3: TGTGCCAGCAGTACCGGGACAATAAATCAGCCCCAGCATTTT.

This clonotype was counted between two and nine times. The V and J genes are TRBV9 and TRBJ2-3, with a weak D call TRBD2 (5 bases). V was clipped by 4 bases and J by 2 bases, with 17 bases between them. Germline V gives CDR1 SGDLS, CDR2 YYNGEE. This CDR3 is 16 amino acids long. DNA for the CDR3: TGTGCCAGCAGCTCCCCGGGAATCAAACACACAGATACGCAGTATTTT. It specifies CASSSPGIKHTDTQYF.

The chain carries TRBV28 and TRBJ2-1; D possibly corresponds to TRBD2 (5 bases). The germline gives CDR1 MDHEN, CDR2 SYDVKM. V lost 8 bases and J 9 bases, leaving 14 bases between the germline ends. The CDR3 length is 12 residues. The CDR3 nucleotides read TGTGCCAGCCCCACCCCCAGCGGTGAGCAGTTCTTC. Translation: CASPTPSGEQFF.

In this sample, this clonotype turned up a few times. This CDR3 is CSVDDLTEAFF. The CDR3 DNA reads as TGCAGCGTTGATGATCTCACTGAAGCTTTCTTT. V is TRBV29-1 and J is TRBJ1-1; D unresolved. Looked up from germline, CDR1 is SQVTM and CDR2 is ANQGSEA. The V gene lost 3 bases and the J gene lost 4 bases, with 6 bases spanning the gap. There are 11 residues in the CDR3.

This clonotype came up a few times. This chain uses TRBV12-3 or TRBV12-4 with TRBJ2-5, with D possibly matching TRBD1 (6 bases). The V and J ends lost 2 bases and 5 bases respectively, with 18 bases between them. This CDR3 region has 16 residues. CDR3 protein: CASSLISSRGWETQYF. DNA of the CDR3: TGTGCCAGCAGTTTAATTTCGTCCAGGGGATGGGAGACCCAGTACTTC.

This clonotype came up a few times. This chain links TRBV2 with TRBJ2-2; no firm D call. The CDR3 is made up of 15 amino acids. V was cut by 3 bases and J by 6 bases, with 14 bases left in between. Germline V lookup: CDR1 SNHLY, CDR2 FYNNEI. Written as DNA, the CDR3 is TGTGCCAGCAGTGAGGCATTCGTGGGTGCCGGGGAGCTGTTTTTT. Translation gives CASSEAFVGAGELFF. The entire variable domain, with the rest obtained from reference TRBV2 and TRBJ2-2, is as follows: EPEVTQTPSHQVTQMGQEVILRCVPISNHLYFYWYRQILGQKVEFLVSFYNNEISEKSEIFDDQFSVERPDGSNFTLKIRSTKLEDSAMYFCASSEAFVGAGELFFGEGSRLTVL.

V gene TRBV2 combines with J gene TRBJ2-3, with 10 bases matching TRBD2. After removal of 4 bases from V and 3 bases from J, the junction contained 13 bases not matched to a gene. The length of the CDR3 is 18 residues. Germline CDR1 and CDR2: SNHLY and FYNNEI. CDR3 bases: TGTGCCAGCAGTGGGGATGACGATAGCGGGGGGAGGACAGATACGCAGTATTTT. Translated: CASSGDDDSGGRTDTQYF. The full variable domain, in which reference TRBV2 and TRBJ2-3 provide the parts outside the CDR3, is EPEVTQTPSHQVTQMGQEVILRCVPISNHLYFYWYRQILGQKVEFLVSFYNNEISEKSEIFDDQFSVERPDGSNFTLKIRSTKLEDSAMYFCASSGDDDSGGRTDTQYFGPGTRLTVL.

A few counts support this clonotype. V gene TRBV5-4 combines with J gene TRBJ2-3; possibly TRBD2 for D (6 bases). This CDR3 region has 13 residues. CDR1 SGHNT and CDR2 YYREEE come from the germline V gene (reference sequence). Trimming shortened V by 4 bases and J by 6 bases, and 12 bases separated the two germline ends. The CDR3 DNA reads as TGTGCCAGCAGCCCGACTAGTTACGATACGCAGTATTTT. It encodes CASSPTSYDTQYF.

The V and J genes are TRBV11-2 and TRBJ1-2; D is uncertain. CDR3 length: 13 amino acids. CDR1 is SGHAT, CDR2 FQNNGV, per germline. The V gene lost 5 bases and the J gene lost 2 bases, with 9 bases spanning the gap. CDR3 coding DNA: TGTGCCAGCAGCCAAAGTGGGAACTATGGCTACACCTTC. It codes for CASSQSGNYGYTF. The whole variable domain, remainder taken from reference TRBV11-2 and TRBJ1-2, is EAGVAQSPRYKIIEKRQSVAFWCNPISGHATLYWYQQILGQGPKLLIQFQNNGVVDDSQLPKDRFSAERLKGVDSTLKIQPAKLEDSAVYLCASSQSGNYGYTFGSGTRLTVV.

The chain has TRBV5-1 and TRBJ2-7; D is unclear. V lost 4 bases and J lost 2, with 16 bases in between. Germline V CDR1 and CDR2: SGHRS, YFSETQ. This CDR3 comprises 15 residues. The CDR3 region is CASSPRTRSTYEQYF. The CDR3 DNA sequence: TGCGCCAGCAGCCCAAGGACGCGATCAACCTACGAGCAGTACTTC. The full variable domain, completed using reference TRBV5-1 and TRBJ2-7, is KAGVTQTPRYLIKTRGQQVTLSCSPISGHRSVSWYQQTPGQGLQFLFEYFSETQRNKGNFPGRFSGRQFSNSRSEMNVSTLELGDSALYLCASSPRTRSTYEQYFGPGTRLTVT.

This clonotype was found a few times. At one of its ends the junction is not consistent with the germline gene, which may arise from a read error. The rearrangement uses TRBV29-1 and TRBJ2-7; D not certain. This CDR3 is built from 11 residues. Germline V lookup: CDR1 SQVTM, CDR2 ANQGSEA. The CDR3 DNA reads TGCAACGTTGCTTGGGGTTCCGAGCAGTACTTC. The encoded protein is CNVAWGSEQYF.

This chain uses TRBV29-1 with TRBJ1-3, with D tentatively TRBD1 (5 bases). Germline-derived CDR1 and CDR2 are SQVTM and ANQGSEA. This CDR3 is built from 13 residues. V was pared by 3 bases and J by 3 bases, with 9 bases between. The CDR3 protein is CSVDGQGGNTIYF. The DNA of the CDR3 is TGCAGCGTTGATGGCCAGGGTGGAAACACCATATATTTT.

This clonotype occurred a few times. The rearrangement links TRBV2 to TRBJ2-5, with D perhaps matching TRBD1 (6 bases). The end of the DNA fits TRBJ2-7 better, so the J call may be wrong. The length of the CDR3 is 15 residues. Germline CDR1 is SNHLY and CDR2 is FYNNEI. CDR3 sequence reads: CASTETGSGRYEQYF. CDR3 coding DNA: TGTGCCAGCACCGAAACAGGGTCGGGACGCTACGAGCAGTACTTC.

The CDR3 is CASTLAGGLGSEQFF. The CDR3 nucleotides read TGCGCCAGCACTTTAGCGGGGGGGCTTGGGAGTGAGCAGTTCTTC. This sequence joins TRBV5-1 and TRBJ2-1; 11 positions agree with TRBD2. This CDR3 has 15 amino acids. The V segment lost 6 bases and the J segment 9 bases; nucleotides outside the gene matches: 11. Germline CDR1 is SGHRS and CDR2 is YFSETQ. The whole variable domain, remainder taken from reference TRBV5-1 and TRBJ2-1, is KAGVTQTPRYLIKTRGQQVTLSCSPISGHRSVSWYQQTPGQGLQFLFEYFSETQRNKGNFPGRFSGRQFSNSRSEMNVSTLELGDSALYLCASTLAGGLGSEQFFGPGTRLTVL.